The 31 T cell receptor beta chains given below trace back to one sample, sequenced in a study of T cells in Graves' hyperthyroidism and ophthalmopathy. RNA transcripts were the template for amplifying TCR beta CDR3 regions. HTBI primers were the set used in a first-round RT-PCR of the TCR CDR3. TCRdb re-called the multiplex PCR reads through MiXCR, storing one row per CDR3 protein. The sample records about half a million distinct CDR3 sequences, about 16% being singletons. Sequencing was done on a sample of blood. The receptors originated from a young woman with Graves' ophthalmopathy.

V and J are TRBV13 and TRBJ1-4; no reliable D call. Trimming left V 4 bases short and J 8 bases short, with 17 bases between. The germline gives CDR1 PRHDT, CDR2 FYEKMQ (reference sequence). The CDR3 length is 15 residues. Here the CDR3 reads CASSCLTKSPEKLFF. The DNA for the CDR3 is TGTGCCAGCAGCTGCCTTACGAAGTCCCCCGAAAAACTGTTTTTT.

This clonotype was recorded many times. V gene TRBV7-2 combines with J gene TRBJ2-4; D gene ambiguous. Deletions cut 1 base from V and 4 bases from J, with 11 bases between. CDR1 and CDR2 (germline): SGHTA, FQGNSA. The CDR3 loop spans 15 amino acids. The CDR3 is CASSLDVTKKNIQYF. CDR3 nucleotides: TGTGCCAGCAGCTTAGATGTGACAAAGAAAAACATTCAGTACTTC.

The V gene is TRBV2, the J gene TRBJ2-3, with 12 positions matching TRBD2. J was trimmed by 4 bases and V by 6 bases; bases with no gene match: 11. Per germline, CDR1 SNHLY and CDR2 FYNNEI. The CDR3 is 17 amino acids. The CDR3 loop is CASSQEILAGGADTQYF. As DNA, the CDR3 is TGTGCCAGCAGCCAAGAGATCCTAGCGGGAGGGGCAGATACGCAGTATTTT.

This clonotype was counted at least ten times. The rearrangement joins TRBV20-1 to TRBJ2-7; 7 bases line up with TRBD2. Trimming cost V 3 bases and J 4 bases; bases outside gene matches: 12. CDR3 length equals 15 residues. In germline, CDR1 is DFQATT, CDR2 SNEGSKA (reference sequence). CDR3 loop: CSARPVVAGIYEQYF. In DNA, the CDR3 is TGCAGTGCTAGGCCCGTGGTAGCGGGTATTTACGAGCAGTACTTC.

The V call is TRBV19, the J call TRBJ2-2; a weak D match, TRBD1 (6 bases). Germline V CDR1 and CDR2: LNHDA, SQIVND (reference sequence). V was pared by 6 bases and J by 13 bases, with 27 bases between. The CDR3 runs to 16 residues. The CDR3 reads CASRSPFETGPIGLFF. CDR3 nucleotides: TGTGCCAGTAGATCCCCCTTCGAGACAGGCCCGATCGGGCTGTTTTTT.

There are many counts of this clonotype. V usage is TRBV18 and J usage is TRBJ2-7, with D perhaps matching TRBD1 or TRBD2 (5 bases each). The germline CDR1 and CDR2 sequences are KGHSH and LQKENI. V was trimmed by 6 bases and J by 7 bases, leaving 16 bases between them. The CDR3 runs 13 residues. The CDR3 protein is CASSRDLSLEQYF. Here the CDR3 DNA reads TGTGCCAGCTCTCGGGACCTTTCGTTGGAGCAGTACTTC.

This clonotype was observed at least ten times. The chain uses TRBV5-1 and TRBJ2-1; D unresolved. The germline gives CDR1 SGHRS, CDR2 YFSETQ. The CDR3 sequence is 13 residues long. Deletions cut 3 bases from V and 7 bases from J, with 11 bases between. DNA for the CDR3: TGCGCCAGCAGCTCCTTACAGTCAAATGAGCAGTTCTTC. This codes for CASSSLQSNEQFF.

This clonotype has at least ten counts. The CDR3 sequence: CASSSSAGGGGEQYF. The CDR3 DNA follows: TGTGCCAGCAGCTCCTCGGCCGGGGGAGGAGGCGAGCAGTACTTC. The rearrangement joins TRBV7-9 to TRBJ2-7; a weak D match, TRBD2 (6 bases). Germline CDR1 and CDR2: SEHNR and FQNEAQ (reference sequence). The CDR3 has 15 residues. Trimming cost V 4 bases and J 6 bases, with 19 bases left between them.

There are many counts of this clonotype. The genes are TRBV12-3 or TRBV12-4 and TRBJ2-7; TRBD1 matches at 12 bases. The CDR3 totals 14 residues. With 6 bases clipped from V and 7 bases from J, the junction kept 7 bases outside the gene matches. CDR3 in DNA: TGTGCCAGCAGCCGGGGACAGGGGGCAGGGGAGCAGTACTTC. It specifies CASSRGQGAGEQYF.

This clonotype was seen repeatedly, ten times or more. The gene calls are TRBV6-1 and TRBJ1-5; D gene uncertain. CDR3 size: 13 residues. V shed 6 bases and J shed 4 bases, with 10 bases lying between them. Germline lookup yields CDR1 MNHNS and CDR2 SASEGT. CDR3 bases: TGTGCCAGCAGCGGACGGTTTAATCAGCCCCAGCATTTT. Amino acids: CASSGRFNQPQHF.

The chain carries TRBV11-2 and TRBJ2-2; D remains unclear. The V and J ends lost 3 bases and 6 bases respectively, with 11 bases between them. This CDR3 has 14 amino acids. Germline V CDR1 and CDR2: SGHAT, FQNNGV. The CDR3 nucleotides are TGTGCCAGCAGCTTTGGACCTAACCCCGGGGAGCTGTTTTTT. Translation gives CASSFGPNPGELFF.

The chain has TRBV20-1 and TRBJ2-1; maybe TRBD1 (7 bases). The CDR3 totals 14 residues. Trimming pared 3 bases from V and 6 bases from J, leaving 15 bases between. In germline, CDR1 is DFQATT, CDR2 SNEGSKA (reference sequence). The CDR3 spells CSASQGGSPNEQFF. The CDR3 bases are TGCAGTGCTAGCCAGGGGGGATCCCCCAATGAGCAGTTCTTC.

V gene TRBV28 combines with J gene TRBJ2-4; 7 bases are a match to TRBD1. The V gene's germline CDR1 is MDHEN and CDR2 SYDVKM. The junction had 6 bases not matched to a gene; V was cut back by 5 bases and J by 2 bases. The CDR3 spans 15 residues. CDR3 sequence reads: CASSPRDSTKNIQYF. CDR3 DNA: TGTGCCAGCAGTCCCCGGGACAGTACCAAAAACATTCAGTACTTC.

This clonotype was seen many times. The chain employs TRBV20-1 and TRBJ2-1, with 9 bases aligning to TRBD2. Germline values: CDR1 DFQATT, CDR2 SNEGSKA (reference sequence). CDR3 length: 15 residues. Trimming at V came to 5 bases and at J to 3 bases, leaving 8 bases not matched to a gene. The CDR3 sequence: CSAPESGRLYNEQFF. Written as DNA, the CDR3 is TGCAGTGCTCCAGAAAGCGGGAGGCTCTACAATGAGCAGTTCTTC.

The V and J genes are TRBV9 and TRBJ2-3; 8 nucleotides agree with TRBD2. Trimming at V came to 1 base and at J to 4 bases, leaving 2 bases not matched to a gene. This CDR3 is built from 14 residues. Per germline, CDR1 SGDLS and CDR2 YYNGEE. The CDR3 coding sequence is TGTGCCAGCAGCGTAACACTAGCGGCAGATACGCAGTATTTT. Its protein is CASSVTLAADTQYF.

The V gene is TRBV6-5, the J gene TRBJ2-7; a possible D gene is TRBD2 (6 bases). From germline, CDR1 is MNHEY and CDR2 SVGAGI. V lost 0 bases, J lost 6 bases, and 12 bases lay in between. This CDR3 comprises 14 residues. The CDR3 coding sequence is TGTGCCAGCAGTTACTCGAGGCTAGCGCGCGAGCAGTACTTC. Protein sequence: CASSYSRLAREQYF.

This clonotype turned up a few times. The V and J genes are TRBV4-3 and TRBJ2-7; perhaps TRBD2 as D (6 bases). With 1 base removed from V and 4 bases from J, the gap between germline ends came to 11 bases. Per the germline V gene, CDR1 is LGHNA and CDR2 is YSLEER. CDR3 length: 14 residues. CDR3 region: CASSQVSGVYEQYF. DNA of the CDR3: TGCGCCAGCAGCCAAGTTTCGGGAGTGTACGAGCAGTACTTC.

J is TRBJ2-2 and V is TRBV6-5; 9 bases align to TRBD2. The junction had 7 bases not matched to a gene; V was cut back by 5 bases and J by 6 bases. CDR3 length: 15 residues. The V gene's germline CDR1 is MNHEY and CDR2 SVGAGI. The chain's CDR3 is CASSTGLALAGELFF. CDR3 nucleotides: TGTGCCAGCAGTACTGGACTAGCGCTGGCCGGGGAGCTGTTTTTT.

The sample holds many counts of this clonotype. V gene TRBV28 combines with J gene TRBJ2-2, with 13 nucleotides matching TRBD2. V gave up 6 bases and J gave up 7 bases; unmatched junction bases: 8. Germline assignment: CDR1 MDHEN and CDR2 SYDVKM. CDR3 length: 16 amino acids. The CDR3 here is CASSLGLAGADGELFF. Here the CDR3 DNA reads TGTGCCAGCAGCCTCGGACTAGCGGGAGCGGACGGGGAGCTGTTTTTT.

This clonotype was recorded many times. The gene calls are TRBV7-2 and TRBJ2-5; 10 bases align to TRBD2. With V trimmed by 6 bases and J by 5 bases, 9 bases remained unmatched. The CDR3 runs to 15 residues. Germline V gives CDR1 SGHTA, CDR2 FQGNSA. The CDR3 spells CASSLRSTSGETQYF. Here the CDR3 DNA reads TGTGCCAGCAGTCTCCGGTCGACTAGCGGGGAGACCCAGTACTTC.

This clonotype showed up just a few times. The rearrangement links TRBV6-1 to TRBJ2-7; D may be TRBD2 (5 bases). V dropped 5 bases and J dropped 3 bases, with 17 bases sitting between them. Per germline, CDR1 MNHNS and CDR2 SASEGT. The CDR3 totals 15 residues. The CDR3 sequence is CASSSPGSPRYEQYF. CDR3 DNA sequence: TGTGCCAGCAGTTCCCCGGGGAGTCCACGCTACGAGCAGTACTTC.

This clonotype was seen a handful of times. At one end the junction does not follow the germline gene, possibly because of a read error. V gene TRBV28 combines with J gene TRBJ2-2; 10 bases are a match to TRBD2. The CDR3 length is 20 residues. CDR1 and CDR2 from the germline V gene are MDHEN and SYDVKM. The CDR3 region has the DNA TGTGCCAGCAGTCCCCGACTAGCGGGTTCTAAGTCCCCATACGCTGGGGAGCCGTTTTTT. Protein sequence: CASSPRLAGSKSPYAGEPFF.

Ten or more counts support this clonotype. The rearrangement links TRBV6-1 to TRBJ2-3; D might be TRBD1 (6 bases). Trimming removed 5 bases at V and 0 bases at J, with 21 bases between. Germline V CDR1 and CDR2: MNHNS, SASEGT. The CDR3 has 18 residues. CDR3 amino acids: CASSSRGITDRSTDTQYF. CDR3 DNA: TGTGCCAGCAGTTCTAGGGGGATTACGGACCGAAGCACAGATACGCAGTATTTT.

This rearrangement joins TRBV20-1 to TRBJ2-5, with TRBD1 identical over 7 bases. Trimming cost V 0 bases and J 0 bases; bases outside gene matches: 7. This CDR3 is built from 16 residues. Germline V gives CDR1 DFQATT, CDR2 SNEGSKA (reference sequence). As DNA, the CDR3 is TGCAGTGCTAGAGATGGAGAGGGGGCGTACCAAGAGACCCAGTACTTC. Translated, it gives CSARDGEGAYQETQYF.

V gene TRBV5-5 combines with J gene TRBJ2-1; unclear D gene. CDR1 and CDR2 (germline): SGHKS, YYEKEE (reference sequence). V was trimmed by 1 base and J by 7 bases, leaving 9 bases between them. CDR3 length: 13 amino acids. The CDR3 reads CASSLLRLNEQFF. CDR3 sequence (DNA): TGTGCCAGCAGCTTGTTACGGTTGAATGAGCAGTTCTTC.

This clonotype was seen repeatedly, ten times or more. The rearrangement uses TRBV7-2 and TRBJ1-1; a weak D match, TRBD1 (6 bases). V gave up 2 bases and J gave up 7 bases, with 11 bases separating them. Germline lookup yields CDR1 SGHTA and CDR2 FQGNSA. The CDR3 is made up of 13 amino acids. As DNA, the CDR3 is TGTGCCAGCAGCTTAAATGCAGGGGATGAAGCTTTCTTT. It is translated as CASSLNAGDEAFF.

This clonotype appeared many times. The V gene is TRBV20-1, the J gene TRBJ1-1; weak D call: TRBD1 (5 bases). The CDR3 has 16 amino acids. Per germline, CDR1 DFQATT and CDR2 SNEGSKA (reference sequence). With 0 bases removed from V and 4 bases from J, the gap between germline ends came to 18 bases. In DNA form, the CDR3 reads TGCAGTGCTAGAGAGAGCCCAGCATTCGGGGGCACTGAAGCTTTCTTT. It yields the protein CSARESPAFGGTEAFF.

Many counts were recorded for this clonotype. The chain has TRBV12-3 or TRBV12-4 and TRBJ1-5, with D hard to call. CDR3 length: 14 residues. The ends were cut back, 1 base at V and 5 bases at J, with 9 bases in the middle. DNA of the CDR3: TGTGCCAGCAGTTTAGGAGGGAACCATCAGCCCCAGCATTTT. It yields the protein CASSLGGNHQPQHF.

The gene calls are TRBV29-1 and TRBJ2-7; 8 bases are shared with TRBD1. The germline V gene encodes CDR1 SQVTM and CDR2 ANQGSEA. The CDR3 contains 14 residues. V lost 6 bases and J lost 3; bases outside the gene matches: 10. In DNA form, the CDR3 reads TGCAGCGTCGACCTAGGGACAGGCGGCTACGAGCAGTACTTC. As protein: CSVDLGTGGYEQYF.

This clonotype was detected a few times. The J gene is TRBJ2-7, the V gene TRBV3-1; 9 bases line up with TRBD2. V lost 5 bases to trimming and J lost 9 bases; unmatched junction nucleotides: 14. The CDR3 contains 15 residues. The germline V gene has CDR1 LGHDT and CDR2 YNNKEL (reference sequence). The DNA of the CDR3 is TGTGCCAGCAGCGATAGCGGGGGAATCACAGATACGCAGTACTTC. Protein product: CASSDSGGITDTQYF.

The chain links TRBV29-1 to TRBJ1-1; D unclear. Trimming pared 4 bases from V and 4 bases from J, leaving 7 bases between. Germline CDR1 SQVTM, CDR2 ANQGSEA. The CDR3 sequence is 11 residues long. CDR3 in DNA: TGCAGCGTTGTACGGGGCACTGAAGCTTTCTTT. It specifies CSVVRGTEAFF.